Presented here are 26 T cell receptor beta chains from one specimen sequenced in a study of T cell repertoires in cytomegalovirus infection. Each CDR3 protein is one row after TCRdb ran MiXCR on the reads. This table has roughly 600,000 distinct CDR3 sequences, 20% to 25% appearing once. The sample was CD8+ T cells from PBMCs. These receptors were obtained from a human donor in good health (CMV status not recorded). Some clones in this sample may be carry-over from other donors' samples.

V is TRBV7-9 and J is TRBJ2-1; TRBD1 agrees at 8 bases. The germline V gene has CDR1 SEHNR and CDR2 FQNEAQ (reference sequence). The trim removed 4 bases at V and 2 bases at J, leaving 4 bases unmatched. The CDR3 has 15 amino acids. This CDR3 is CASSSPGGAYNEQFF. CDR3 DNA sequence: TGTGCCAGCAGCTCCCCAGGGGGCGCCTACAATGAGCAGTTCTTC. Full variable domain (rest looked up from reference TRBV7-9 and TRBJ2-1): DTGVSQNPRHKITKRGQNVTFRCDPISEHNRLYWYRQTLGQGPEFLTYFQNEAQLEKSRLLSDRFSAERPKGSFSTLEIQRTEQGDSAMYLCASSSPGGAYNEQFFGPGTRLTVL.

This clonotype was seen repeatedly, ten times or more. The chain carries TRBV7-9 and TRBJ1-5; D is undetermined. The CDR3 totals 14 residues. The ends were cut back, 2 bases at V and 1 base at J, with 6 bases in the middle. In germline, CDR1 is SEHNR, CDR2 FQNEAQ (reference sequence). CDR3 DNA sequence: TGTGCCAGCAGCTTAAGTGAGAGCAATCAGCCCCAGCATTTT. Protein sequence: CASSLSESNQPQHF.

This clonotype was recorded many times. J is TRBJ2-1 and V is TRBV7-6, with a weak D call TRBD2 (6 bases). Trimming took 5 bases from V and 4 from J, leaving 18 bases between them. CDR1 and CDR2 (germline): SGHVS, FNYEAQ. This CDR3 has 16 residues. The CDR3 here is CASSPFRGTSYNEQFF. DNA for the CDR3: TGTGCCAGCAGCCCCTTTCGGGGGACTTCGTACAATGAGCAGTTCTTC. The whole variable domain, filled in from reference TRBV7-6 and TRBJ2-1, reads GAGVSQSPRYKVTKRGQDVALRCDPISGHVSLYWYRQALGQGPEFLTYFNYEAQQDKSGLPNDRFSAERPEGSISTLTIQRTEQRDSAMYRCASSPFRGTSYNEQFFGPGTRLTVL.

This chain connects TRBV6-6 to TRBJ1-4, with D uncertain. This CDR3 has 15 residues. Germline CDR1 reads MNHNY; CDR2 reads SVGAGI (reference sequence). V lost 2 bases to trimming and J lost 2 bases, with 9 bases between them. The CDR3 region is CASSYSWETNEKLFF. The DNA of the CDR3 is TGTGCCAGCAGTTACAGCTGGGAGACTAATGAAAAACTGTTTTTT.

This clonotype was observed at least ten times. J is TRBJ2-7 and V is TRBV2; perhaps TRBD2 as D (5 bases). Looked up from germline, CDR1 is SNHLY and CDR2 is FYNNEI. The CDR3 has 15 amino acids. V lost 2 bases and J 0 bases, leaving 11 bases between the germline ends. This CDR3 is CASSENSGVSYEQYF. The CDR3 bases are TGTGCCAGCAGTGAAAACTCCGGGGTCTCCTACGAGCAGTACTTC.

The chain uses TRBV12-3 or TRBV12-4 and TRBJ1-2, with D possibly matching TRBD1 (6 bases). Trimming left V 9 bases short and J 8 bases short, with 16 bases between. This CDR3 has 12 amino acids. CDR3 sequence reads: CASTPGGQGYTF. The DNA of the CDR3 is TGTGCCAGTACTCCGGGGGGGCAAGGCTACACCTTC.

This clonotype was observed a handful of times. The chain uses TRBV25-1 and TRBJ1-2, with 8 bases lining up with TRBD1. Per the germline V gene, CDR1 is MGHDK and CDR2 is SYGVNS. Trimming took 7 bases from V and 8 from J; bases not matched to a gene: 6. This CDR3 spans 12 amino acids. The CDR3 region is CASTDRGGGYTF. The CDR3 DNA follows: TGTGCCAGCACCGACAGGGGAGGAGGCTACACCTTC.

The chain recombines TRBV6-2 or TRBV6-3 with TRBJ2-1; 7 bases match TRBD2. V lost 8 bases to trimming and J lost 4 bases; unmatched junction nucleotides: 11. Per germline, CDR1 MNHEY and CDR2 SVGEGT. This CDR3 has 15 amino acids. The CDR3, as DNA: TGTGCCAGCTCTCTGAGGTGGGGGGGATACAATGAGCAGTTCTTC. It translates to CASSLRWGGYNEQFF.

This clonotype was observed many times. V and J are TRBV2 and TRBJ1-1; tentative D call: TRBD1 (5 bases). Germline CDR1 reads SNHLY; CDR2 reads FYNNEI. Trimming pared 8 bases from V and 11 bases from J, leaving 15 bases between. This CDR3 is 11 amino acids long. The CDR3 loop is CASRGGMGAFF. The CDR3 DNA reads TGTGCCAGCCGGGGGGGGATGGGTGCTTTCTTT.

This clonotype is a singleton in its sample. The rearrangement links TRBV29-1 to TRBJ1-2; TRBD1 might be the D (6 bases). CDR1 is SQVTM and CDR2 is ANQGSEA in the germline V gene. CDR3 size: 15 residues. The V gene lost 1 base and the J gene lost 2 bases, with 14 bases spanning the gap. The CDR3 loop reads CSVEGFQGKNYGYTF. CDR3 nucleotide sequence: TGCAGCGTTGAAGGTTTCCAGGGGAAGAACTATGGCTACACCTTC.

On this clonotype: Being one base from a much bigger clone, this may be a read error. The chain has TRBV7-2 and TRBJ2-1, with TRBD1 matching 7 bases. V shed 4 bases and J 16 bases; nucleotides not matched to a gene: 7. Germline loops: CDR1 SGHTA, CDR2 FQGNSA. The CDR3 has 11 residues. For the CDR3, the DNA is TGTGCCAGCAGCTCAGACAGGGATCGATTCTTC. Amino acid sequence: CASSSDRDRFF.

On this clonotype itself: This may be a read error, as it is one base from a much larger clone. The chain employs TRBV6-2 or TRBV6-3 and TRBJ1-1, with no clear D. Germline-derived CDR1 and CDR2 are MNHEY and SVGEGT. CDR3 length: 10 residues. V lost 7 bases and J lost 4, with 4 bases in between. CDR3 bases: TGTGCCAGCATCAGCACTGAAGCTTTCTTT. It yields the protein CASISTEAFF.

This clonotype was seen more than once but under ten times. V is TRBV6-6 and J is TRBJ2-7, with TRBD1 matching 8 bases. Looked up from germline, CDR1 is MNHNY and CDR2 is SVGAGI (reference sequence). Trimming took 2 bases from V and 6 from J; bases not matched to a gene: 6. This CDR3 has 14 amino acids. The CDR3 DNA reads TGTGCCAGCAGTTACGGGGCAGGGGGCTCCGAGCAGTACGTC. Amino acid sequence: CASSYGAGGSEQYV.

This clonotype was seen a few times. The rearrangement joins TRBV6-5 to TRBJ1-4; D might be TRBD1 (6 bases). V was shortened by 4 bases and J by 0 bases, with 15 bases between the two germline ends. Germline V gene sequence: CDR1 MNHEY, CDR2 SVGAGI. The CDR3 sequence is 17 residues long. The CDR3 DNA is TGTGCCAGCAGTTCGGACAGCCTACCCGCAACTAATGAAAAACTGTTTTTT. Its protein product is CASSSDSLPATNEKLFF.

With regard to this clonotype: Since a much larger clone is just one base distant, this may be a read error. For the CDR3, the DNA is TGTACCAGCAGGCTGACTAGCGGATTAGATACGCAGTATTTT. It translates to CTSRLTSGLDTQYF. The V gene is TRBV7-6, the J gene TRBJ2-3; TRBD2 aligns across 9 bases. Per germline, CDR1 SGHVS and CDR2 FNYEAQ. The CDR3 sequence is 14 residues long.

The gene calls are TRBV14 and TRBJ2-3; D not certain. The CDR3 has 15 amino acids. Germline V gives CDR1 SGHDN, CDR2 FVKESK. Between the trimmed V and J ends, which lost 4 bases and 4 bases, there was a span of 15 bases. CDR3: CASSLGYMNADTQYF. CDR3 sequence (DNA): TGTGCCAGCAGCCTAGGGTACATGAACGCAGATACGCAGTATTTT.

This clonotype has only one observation. The chain links TRBV28 to TRBJ1-2; no clear D gene. V was cut by 5 bases and J by 5 bases, with 18 bases left in between. Germline lookup yields CDR1 MDHEN and CDR2 SYDVKM. This CDR3 region has 15 residues. CDR3 in DNA: TGTGCCAGCAGTCCCCCTCGTACCAGTTTGTATGGCTACACCTTC. This codes for CASSPPRTSLYGYTF.

This clonotype was recorded a few times. The junction differs from germline at one of its ends, possibly a read error. J is TRBJ2-7 and V is TRBV6-6; the match to TRBD2 covers 10 bases. Germline V gives CDR1 MNHNY, CDR2 SVGAGI (reference sequence). CDR3 length equals 15 residues. Here the CDR3 reads CASSYLAGASNEQYF. In DNA, the CDR3 is TGTGCCAGCAGTTATCTAGCGGGGGCCTCCAACGAGCAGTACTTC.

In this sample, this clonotype turned up many times. This chain uses TRBV7-2 with TRBJ2-5; the D gene could be TRBD1 or TRBD2 (5 bases each). Trimming left V 5 bases short and J 0 bases short, with 10 bases between. The CDR3 has 14 amino acids. The germline V gene has CDR1 SGHTA and CDR2 FQGNSA. DNA for the CDR3: TGTGCCAGCAGCCCGGGACCCTACCAAGAGACCCAGTACTTC. Its translation is CASSPGPYQETQYF.

The CDR3: CSAVGTGKSRYEQDV. The CDR3 nucleotides read TGCAGTGCTGTCGGGACAGGGAAGTCTCGCTACGAGCAGGACGTC. The chain carries TRBV20-1 and TRBJ2-7; TRBD1 agrees at 9 bases. Germline V gene sequence: CDR1 DFQATT, CDR2 SNEGSKA (reference sequence). The CDR3 length is 15 residues.

The rearrangement joins TRBV6-5 to TRBJ1-2, with 9 bases that match TRBD1. Germline V gene lookup returns CDR1 MNHEY and CDR2 SVGAGI. The CDR3 contains 14 residues. Trimming took 0 bases from V and 8 from J; bases not matched to a gene: 4. The CDR3 loop reads CASSYSNRGQGYTF. CDR3 nucleotides: TGTGCCAGCAGTTACTCGAACAGGGGGCAAGGCTACACCTTC.

The CDR3 here is CASGTASTDTQYF. CDR3 coding DNA: TGTGCCAGCGGGACGGCGAGCACAGATACGCAGTATTTT. This chain links TRBV19 with TRBJ2-3, with D perhaps TRBD1 or TRBD2 (5 bases each). The CDR3 covers 13 residues. V gave up 9 bases and J gave up 0 bases, with 10 bases separating them. Germline V gives CDR1 LNHDA, CDR2 SQIVND (reference sequence).

The J gene is TRBJ1-2, the V gene TRBV20-1; tentatively, D is TRBD1 (6 bases). CDR3 length: 12 residues. CDR1 is DFQATT and CDR2 is SNEGSKA in the germline V gene (reference sequence). V lost 3 bases and J lost 8, with 13 bases in between. CDR3 nucleotides: TGCAGTGCTAGTACGGGGGCGGGCGGCTACACCTTC. Amino acids: CSASTGAGGYTF.

This clonotype was counted between two and nine times. The J gene is TRBJ1-2, the V gene TRBV7-8; the match to TRBD1 covers 7 bases. This CDR3 spans 15 amino acids. CDR1 is SGHVS and CDR2 is FQNEAQ in the germline V gene. Unmatched junction bases numbered 5, after V lost 0 bases and J lost 4 bases. CDR3 residues: CASSLARGSPYGYTF. The CDR3 coding sequence is TGTGCCAGCAGCTTAGCCAGGGGGAGCCCCTATGGCTACACCTTC.

This clonotype was detected only a few times. The J gene is TRBJ1-2, the V gene TRBV7-9; the D gene is possibly TRBD1 (5 bases). The CDR3 totals 14 residues. Looked up from germline, CDR1 is SEHNR and CDR2 is FQNEAQ (reference sequence). The V gene lost 4 bases and the J gene lost 2 bases, with 11 bases spanning the gap. CDR3 nucleotides: TGTGCCAGCAGCTCGGGACTTGACAACTATGGCTACACCTTC. Protein sequence: CASSSGLDNYGYTF.

This clonotype was seen many times. V gene TRBV6-5 combines with J gene TRBJ1-1; perhaps TRBD1 as D (6 bases). Trimming removed 2 bases from V and 1 base from J, with 8 bases in between. The V gene's germline CDR1 is MNHEY and CDR2 SVGAGI. This CDR3 is 14 amino acids long. CDR3 sequence (DNA): TGTGCCAGCAGTTACGACAGGTCGAACACTGAAGCTTTCTTT. It is translated as CASSYDRSNTEAFF.